Below, one T cell receptor beta chain is given with its context. The data belong to a study of technical replicates of blood from several donors. The repertoire was sequenced with immunoSEQ multiplex PCR; TCRdb's copy has only in-frame clones and lacks some. Among approximately 73,000 clones listed, 93% were seen once. The length of the CDR3 is 13 residues. In germline, CDR1 is SGHRS, CDR2 YFSETQ. J lost 6 bases, V lost 6 bases, and 9 bases had no gene match. The chain joins TRBV5-1 to TRBJ2-7; TRBD2 agrees at 7 bases. This clonotype was obtained from a human donor in good health. The source material was T cells isolated from PBMCs. CDR3 residues: CASKKRDHPEQYF. DNA of the CDR3: TGCGCCAGCAAAAAGCGGGACCACCCCGAGCAGTACTTC. The full variable domain, completed using reference TRBV5-1 and TRBJ2-7, is KAGVTQTPRYLIKTRGQQVTLSCSPISGHRSVSWYQQTPGQGLQFLFEYFSETQRNKGNFPGRFSGRQFSNSRSEMNVSTLELGDSALYLCASKKRDHPEQYFGPGTRLTVT.